Each of the 5 T cell receptor beta chains below was sequenced from the same sample in a study of OX40 agonist ivuxolimab in advanced cancers. Produced via immunoSEQ multiplex PCR; TCRdb's table is partial and in-frame only. This sample has about 86,000 clones; nearly 90% occur once, and the top ten carry 0.19%. This sample comprised CD4+ or CD8+ T cells sorted from blood, obtained in a trial of the OX40 agonist ivuxolimab. These receptors all stem from an adult with an advanced solid tumor such as melanoma, head and neck, liver or kidney cancer.

V is TRBV9 and J is TRBJ2-5; a weak D match, TRBD2 (6 bases). V gave up 4 bases and J gave up 5 bases, with 15 bases separating them. Germline V gene sequence: CDR1 SGDLS, CDR2 YYNGEE. The CDR3 covers 14 residues. This chain's CDR3 is CASSSRTTVETQYF. CDR3 DNA: TGTGCCAGCAGCTCTAGGACTACCGTCGAGACCCAGTACTTC.

The chain employs TRBV20-1 and TRBJ1-1; D ambiguous. The V end lost 3 bases, the J end lost 5 bases, and 4 bases lay between the germline ends. Germline V gene sequence: CDR1 DFQATT, CDR2 SNEGSKA (reference sequence). The CDR3 consists of 10 residues. CDR3 nucleotide sequence: TGCAGTGCTAGGTTTACTGAAGCTTTCTTT. This translates into CSARFTEAFF.

This sequence joins TRBV28 and TRBJ2-1, with TRBD2 as a possible D gene (6 bases). Deletions cut 8 bases from V and 7 bases from J, with 21 bases between. The germline V gene has CDR1 MDHEN and CDR2 SYDVKM. This CDR3 has 15 residues. CDR3 sequence: CASGGGGASGNEQFF. CDR3 DNA sequence: TGTGCCAGCGGGGGAGGCGGAGCCTCGGGAAATGAGCAGTTCTTC.

This clone occurred once. The chain has TRBV10-3 and TRBJ2-3, with 9 bases aligning to TRBD2. CDR1 ENHRY and CDR2 SYGVKD come from the germline V gene. The CDR3 loop spans 14 amino acids. V lost 3 bases, J lost 5 bases, and 3 bases stayed unmatched. DNA for the CDR3: TGTGCCATCAGTGAAGTACTAGCGGGAGATACGCAGTATTTT. It codes for CAISEVLAGDTQYF.

The chain employs TRBV5-1 and TRBJ1-2; TRBD1 agrees at 9 bases. The CDR3 sequence is 15 residues long. Germline values: CDR1 SGHRS, CDR2 YFSETQ. The V and J ends lost 4 bases and 2 bases, in that order; junction bases with no gene match: 6. CDR3 loop: CASSQGTGLNYGYTF. The CDR3 nucleotides are TGCGCCAGCAGCCAAGGGACAGGGCTGAACTATGGCTACACCTTC. The whole variable domain, remainder taken from reference TRBV5-1 and TRBJ1-2, is KAGVTQTPRYLIKTRGQQVTLSCSPISGHRSVSWYQQTPGQGLQFLFEYFSETQRNKGNFPGRFSGRQFSNSRSEMNVSTLELGDSALYLCASSQGTGLNYGYTFGSGTRLTVV.